These 22 T cell receptor beta chains share one sample of origin, sequenced in a study of cytomegalovirus exposure and HLA in healthy donors. The PCR ran on 60 Vbeta and 13 Jbeta primers. The data were produced by immunoSEQ multiplex PCR, yet TCRdb's version contains in-frame clones alone and is incomplete. The sample gives 140,000 or so clones, roughly 80% of which show up once; about 4.3% is in the top ten. The sample was PBMCs. The origin of the receptors is a woman in her forties in good health and CMV-seropositive.

This sequence joins TRBV6-6 and TRBJ2-1, with 8 bases matching TRBD1. The CDR3 is made up of 14 amino acids. CDR1 is MNHNY, CDR2 SVGAGI, per germline (reference sequence). V trimming: 6 bases; J trimming: 5 bases; junction bases outside the gene matches: 6. The CDR3 sequence: CASRSDRADNEQFF. The CDR3 nucleotides are TGTGCCAGCAGATCGGACAGGGCGGACAATGAGCAGTTCTTC.

This chain connects TRBV27 to TRBJ1-2; D is perhaps TRBD1 (5 bases). V lost 1 base and J 6 bases, leaving 15 bases between the germline ends. The CDR3 length is 15 residues. Per the germline V gene, CDR1 is MNHEY and CDR2 is SMNVEV (reference sequence). The DNA of the CDR3 is TGTGCCAGCAGTTTATTCGGGGGTGTGGGTGATGGCTACACCTTC. Its translation is CASSLFGGVGDGYTF.

This sequence joins TRBV5-8 and TRBJ1-2, with no clear D. V was clipped by 9 bases and J by 0 bases, with 9 bases between them. Germline V gene lookup returns CDR1 SGHTS and CDR2 YDEGEE. The CDR3 length is 12 residues. Here the CDR3 DNA reads TGTGCCACCTCGCGGGCTAACTATGGCTACACCTTC. As protein: CATSRANYGYTF.

The chain uses TRBV30 and TRBJ2-3; 9 bases line up with TRBD1. This CDR3 region has 14 residues. With V trimmed by 5 bases and J by 4 bases, 7 bases remained unmatched. The V gene's germline CDR1 is GTSNPN and CDR2 SVGIG (reference sequence). CDR3 sequence reads: CAWFYRGPADTQYF. The CDR3 DNA reads as TGTGCCTGGTTCTACAGGGGGCCGGCAGATACGCAGTATTTT.

This chain uses TRBV19 with TRBJ2-5; tentatively, D is TRBD2 (5 bases). TRBJ2-7 explains the end of the DNA better; the J call may be wrong. Germline V CDR1 and CDR2: LNHDA, SQIVND (reference sequence). The CDR3 totals 13 residues. This CDR3 reads CASSIGSGSEQYF. CDR3 coding DNA: TGTGCCAGTAGTATTGGCTCGGGGAGCGAGCAGTACTTC.

This chain connects TRBV4-1 to TRBJ2-5; tentative D call: TRBD1 (6 bases). CDR1 MGHRA and CDR2 YSYEKL come from the germline V gene. V lost 0 bases to trimming and J lost 5 bases, with 10 bases between them. The CDR3 runs to 14 residues. CDR3 loop: CASSQDRGWETQYF. CDR3 nucleotides: TGCGCCAGCAGCCAAGATAGGGGGTGGGAGACCCAGTACTTC.

The CDR3: CATYNPNGNTIYF. Here the CDR3 DNA reads TGTGCTACGTATAATCCTAATGGAAACACCATATATTTT. The rearrangement links TRBV28 to TRBJ1-3; D is uncertain. CDR1 MDHEN and CDR2 SYDVKM come from the germline V gene. The CDR3 is 13 residues long. The entire variable domain, with the rest obtained from reference TRBV28 and TRBJ1-3, is as follows: DVKVTQSSRYLVKRTGEKVFLECVQDMDHENMFWYRQDPGLGLRLIYFSYDVKMKEKGDIPEGYSVSREKKERFSLILESASTNQTSMYLCATYNPNGNTIYFGEGSWLTVV.

The V call is TRBV5-6, the J call TRBJ2-7; 8 bases agree with TRBD1. The CDR3 totals 15 residues. Germline V gene sequence: CDR1 SGHDT, CDR2 YYEEEE. V lost 2 bases to trimming and J lost 5 bases; unmatched junction nucleotides: 9. The CDR3 reads CASSLGTGLFHEQYF. Here the CDR3 DNA reads TGTGCCAGCAGCTTAGGGACAGGACTCTTCCACGAGCAGTACTTC.

The rearrangement uses TRBV7-9 and TRBJ2-5; the match to TRBD2 covers 13 bases. Germline CDR1 is SEHNR and CDR2 is FQNEAQ (reference sequence). V was clipped by 5 bases and J by 4 bases; unmatched bases: 16. The CDR3 consists of 19 residues. Here the CDR3 reads CASSPSGLAGPRGVETQYF. Written as DNA, the CDR3 is TGTGCCAGCAGCCCCTCGGGACTAGCGGGACCACGGGGGGTAGAGACCCAGTACTTC.

The gene calls are TRBV27 and TRBJ2-1, with D possibly being TRBD2 (5 bases). The CDR3 sequence is 15 residues long. Germline CDR1 is MNHEY and CDR2 is SMNVEV (reference sequence). With 7 bases removed from V and 0 bases from J, the gap between germline ends came to 13 bases. The CDR3, as DNA: TGTGCCAGCACCTTTAGCGAACTCTCCTACAATGAGCAGTTCTTC. Its protein is CASTFSELSYNEQFF.

The chain uses TRBV5-1 and TRBJ2-7; 11 nucleotides agree with TRBD1. V shed 4 bases and J 4 bases; nucleotides not matched to a gene: 7. CDR1 and CDR2 from the germline V gene are SGHRS and YFSETQ. The CDR3 covers 15 residues. Here the CDR3 reads CASSLRTGGLYEQYF. The CDR3 bases are TGCGCCAGCAGCCTCCGGACAGGGGGCTTATACGAGCAGTACTTC.

The genes are TRBV9 and TRBJ2-1; 15 bases agree with TRBD2. The CDR3 is 18 amino acids. Germline V gene sequence: CDR1 SGDLS, CDR2 YYNGEE. V dropped 0 bases and J dropped 3; count of bases not matched to a gene: 4. This chain's CDR3 is CASSVEGTSGRIYNEQFF. The CDR3, as DNA: TGTGCCAGCAGCGTAGAAGGGACTAGCGGGAGGATCTACAATGAGCAGTTCTTC. The full variable domain, rest sourced from reference TRBV9 and TRBJ2-1, is DSGVTQTPKHLITATGQRVTLRCSPRSGDLSVYWYQQSLDQGLQFLIQYYNGEERAKGNILERFSAQQFPDLHSELNLSSLELGDSALYFCASSVEGTSGRIYNEQFFGPGTRLTVL.

The sample holds a few counts of this clone. This chain joins TRBV5-6 and TRBJ2-7; TRBD2 might be the D (5 bases). In germline, CDR1 is SGHDT, CDR2 YYEEEE. The CDR3 has 14 amino acids. Deletions cut 4 bases from V and 4 bases from J, with 15 bases between. For the CDR3, the DNA is TGTGCCAGCAGCCTCACGGGATATGCGTACGAGCAGTACTTC. This encodes CASSLTGYAYEQYF. The full variable domain, completed using reference TRBV5-6 and TRBJ2-7, is DAGVTQSPTHLIKTRGQQVTLRCSPKSGHDTVSWYQQALGQGPQFIFQYYEEEERQRGNFPDRFSGHQFPNYSSELNVNALLLGDSALYLCASSLTGYAYEQYFGPGTRLTVT.

The chain employs TRBV5-5 and TRBJ2-3, with 7 positions matching TRBD1. J was trimmed by 1 base and V by 5 bases; bases with no gene match: 16. This CDR3 is built from 18 residues. The germline V gene has CDR1 SGHKS and CDR2 YYEKEE (reference sequence). Written as DNA, the CDR3 is TGTGCCAGCAGTATGATTAAAAGTGACAGGGTTCGCACAGATACGCAGTATTTT. Amino acids: CASSMIKSDRVRTDTQYF.

The chain joins TRBV5-1 to TRBJ2-1; TRBD2 matches at 8 bases. This CDR3 region has 17 residues. V gave up 3 bases and J gave up 2 bases; unmatched junction bases: 10. Germline V gives CDR1 SGHRS, CDR2 YFSETQ. For the CDR3, the DNA is TGCGCCAGCAGCTCCCTCGGGGGGCGGGGGGCCTACAATGAGCAGTTCTTC. It translates to CASSSLGGRGAYNEQFF. The variable domain in full, with the rest retrieved from reference TRBV5-1 and TRBJ2-1, is KAGVTQTPRYLIKTRGQQVTLSCSPISGHRSVSWYQQTPGQGLQFLFEYFSETQRNKGNFPGRFSGRQFSNSRSEMNVSTLELGDSALYLCASSSLGGRGAYNEQFFGPGTRLTVL.

The V gene is TRBV5-1, the J gene TRBJ1-1; 7 bases align to TRBD1. The V segment lost 4 bases and the J segment 3 bases; nucleotides outside the gene matches: 15. The CDR3 runs to 17 residues. CDR1 and CDR2 (germline): SGHRS, YFSETQ. This CDR3 is CASSGDPLTGSDTEAFF. The CDR3 nucleotides read TGCGCCAGCAGCGGTGATCCATTGACAGGGTCTGACACTGAAGCTTTCTTT.

The gene calls are TRBV28 and TRBJ2-2, with 7 positions matching TRBD1. The CDR3 length is 15 residues. V lost 5 bases and J lost 5; bases outside the gene matches: 8. Per the germline V gene, CDR1 is MDHEN and CDR2 is SYDVKM. The CDR3 DNA sequence: TGTGCCAGCAGTCCAACGGACAGGCGGACCGGGGAGCTGTTTTTT. Protein: CASSPTDRRTGELFF. Based on the CDR3 plus reference TRBV28 and TRBJ2-2, the full variable domain is DVKVTQSSRYLVKRTGEKVFLECVQDMDHENMFWYRQDPGLGLRLIYFSYDVKMKEKGDIPEGYSVSREKKERFSLILESASTNQTSMYLCASSPTDRRTGELFFGEGSRLTVL.

V gene TRBV6-6 combines with J gene TRBJ2-2, with 7 bases fitting TRBD2. The trim removed 7 bases at V and 4 bases at J, leaving 6 bases unmatched. This CDR3 spans 14 amino acids. Per the germline V gene, CDR1 is MNHNY and CDR2 is SVGAGI (reference sequence). As DNA, the CDR3 is TGTGCCAGCACCCAACTAGCGCGCACCGGGGAGCTGTTTTTT. It codes for CASTQLARTGELFF.

V gene TRBV6-4 combines with J gene TRBJ1-3; D gene unclear. From germline, CDR1 is MRHNA and CDR2 SNTAGT. CDR3 length: 13 residues. V was cut by 7 bases and J by 2 bases, with 9 bases left in between. CDR3 region: CASNPGAGNTIYF. Written as DNA, the CDR3 is TGTGCCAGCAATCCCGGGGCTGGAAACACCATATATTTT.

V and J are TRBV6-1 and TRBJ2-1, with D possibly being TRBD2 (5 bases). The germline CDR1 and CDR2 sequences are MNHNS and SASEGT. The CDR3 sequence is 16 residues long. Trimming shortened V by 0 bases and J by 0 bases, and 9 bases separated the two germline ends. The CDR3 here is CASSEAPAGSYNEQFF. CDR3 DNA: TGTGCCAGCAGTGAAGCGCCCGCGGGCTCCTACAATGAGCAGTTCTTC.

The chain carries TRBV7-9 and TRBJ1-4; weak D call: TRBD1 (6 bases). This CDR3 region has 17 residues. The V gene lost 1 base and the J gene lost 0 bases, with 12 bases spanning the gap. Per the germline V gene, CDR1 is SEHNR and CDR2 is FQNEAQ (reference sequence). Written as DNA, the CDR3 is TGTGCCAGCAGCTTAGAGGGGGTGCAAGCAACTAATGAAAAACTGTTTTTT. Translation: CASSLEGVQATNEKLFF.

J is TRBJ2-4 and V is TRBV28; no definite D call. The CDR3 is made up of 17 amino acids. Germline CDR1 and CDR2: MDHEN and SYDVKM. Trimming cost V 5 bases and J 0 bases, with 17 bases left between them. The CDR3 bases are TGTGCCAGCAGTCTCCTCCCTACAGTTCTAGCCAAAAACATTCAGTACTTC. This gives the protein CASSLLPTVLAKNIQYF.